The next 29 T cell receptor beta chains were all read from a single sample in a study of shared clonotypes between healthy human individuals. Only in-frame clones appear in the TCRdb table, and some are missing; sequencing was by immunoSEQ multiplex PCR. The sample contains 1,500,000 or so clones, around 98.5% of which appear only once. The specimen was naive CD4+ T cells sorted from blood. Subset of the sample: CD45RA+ positively selected. These receptors all come from a man aged 30-40 years in good health.

J is TRBJ2-1 and V is TRBV6-6; D is ambiguous. Germline CDR1 reads MNHNY; CDR2 reads SVGAGI (reference sequence). The CDR3 has 13 amino acids. The V end lost 6 bases, the J end lost 0 bases, and 6 bases lay between the germline ends. CDR3 region: CASSPGSYNEQFF. The CDR3 region has the DNA TGTGCCAGCAGCCCCGGCTCCTACAATGAGCAGTTCTTC.

The chain uses TRBV7-2 and TRBJ2-7; unclear D gene. Germline CDR1 reads SGHTA; CDR2 reads FQGNSA. V was clipped by 1 base and J by 3 bases, with 13 bases between them. The CDR3 covers 15 residues. The CDR3 region has the DNA TGTGCCAGCAGCTTAGTACCAGGCGCAATCTACGAGCAGTACTTC. Its translation: CASSLVPGAIYEQYF.

The chain carries TRBV5-1 and TRBJ1-5, with 7 bases matching TRBD1. This CDR3 region has 16 residues. Germline assignment: CDR1 SGHRS and CDR2 YFSETQ. J gave up 3 bases and V 3 bases, and 9 bases lay outside the gene matches. In nucleotides, the CDR3 is TGCGCCAGCAGCTCGGCAGGGGGGCATCTCAATCAGCCCCAGCATTTT. It specifies CASSSAGGHLNQPQHF.

This clone came up once. The V and J genes are TRBV6-1 and TRBJ2-2; 12 bases are shared with TRBD2. The CDR3 contains 15 residues. After removal of 4 bases from V and 7 bases from J, the junction contained 4 bases not matched to a gene. CDR1 and CDR2 from the germline V gene are MNHNS and SASEGT. The CDR3 sequence is CASSGLAGAGGELFF. In nucleotides, the CDR3 is TGTGCCAGCAGTGGACTAGCGGGAGCCGGCGGGGAGCTGTTTTTT.

This clone was detected once. The rearrangement links TRBV30 to TRBJ2-1, with D perhaps being TRBD1 or TRBD2 (5 bases each). V dropped 2 bases and J dropped 5 bases, with 19 bases sitting between them. CDR3 length: 16 amino acids. From germline, CDR1 is GTSNPN and CDR2 SVGIG (reference sequence). In DNA form, the CDR3 reads TGTGCCTGGAGTAAAGCGATTCCGGGACCCAACAATGAGCAGTTCTTC. It encodes CAWSKAIPGPNNEQFF.

In the case of this clone: This sample includes further DNA sequences coding for the same CDR3. The rearrangement joins TRBV20-1 to TRBJ2-1; D remains ambiguous. Germline-derived CDR1 and CDR2 are DFQATT and SNEGSKA (reference sequence). The CDR3 runs to 10 residues. Trimming shortened V by 6 bases and J by 6 bases, and 6 bases separated the two germline ends. In DNA, the CDR3 is TGCAGTGCCGGCTTCAATGAGCAGTTCTTC. Protein: CSAGFNEQFF.

V and J are TRBV23-1 and TRBJ2-7; 7 bases are a match to TRBD1. TRBV23-1 is labeled an ORF, and its function is uncertain. CDR3 length: 16 residues. V lost 2 bases to trimming and J lost 6 bases; unmatched junction nucleotides: 13. This CDR3 reads CASSQRRRQGLSEQYF. CDR3 nucleotide sequence: TGCGCCAGCAGTCAACGCCGCCGACAGGGCTTGAGCGAGCAGTACTTC.

V is TRBV21-1 and J is TRBJ2-7; TRBD2, as called in the table, went unchecked against the DNA. TRBV21-1 is recorded as a pseudogene. The CDR3 covers 15 residues. CDR3 DNA sequence: TGTGCCAGCAGCAAGGTGGCGGGAGGGCCCTACGAGCAGTACTTC. It is translated as CASSKVAGGPYEQYF.

The chain combines TRBV6-5 with TRBJ1-4, with a weak D call TRBD1 (5 bases). The germline V gene encodes CDR1 MNHEY and CDR2 SVGAGI. CDR3 length: 15 residues. The ends were cut back, 6 bases at V and 8 bases at J, with 19 bases in the middle. CDR3: CASRRTGEWGEKLFF. Here the CDR3 DNA reads TGTGCCAGCAGGCGAACCGGAGAGTGGGGCGAAAAACTGTTTTTT.

The V and J genes are TRBV5-1 and TRBJ2-2, with D uncertain. Germline V gives CDR1 SGHRS, CDR2 YFSETQ. The CDR3 is 16 amino acids. The germline V and J ends were trimmed by 0 bases and 2 bases, with 11 bases remaining between them. CDR3 DNA: TGCGCCAGCAGCTTGGAGGCAGCATCAAACACCGGGGAGCTGTTTTTT. Translating it yields CASSLEAASNTGELFF.

The chain carries TRBV12-5 and TRBJ2-7; a weak D match, TRBD2 (6 bases). V lost 3 bases and J lost 1, with 19 bases in between. The germline V gene encodes CDR1 LGHNT and CDR2 FRNRAP. The CDR3 spans 17 residues. The CDR3 protein is CASGLRTTRRRSYEQYF. The CDR3 DNA sequence: TGTGCTAGTGGTTTAAGGACTACCCGTCGGCGGTCCTACGAGCAGTACTTC. Using reference TRBV12-5 and TRBJ2-7 for the parts outside the CDR3, the full variable domain is DARVTQTPRHKVTEMGQEVTMRCQPILGHNTVFWYRQTMMQGLELLAYFRNRAPLDDSGMPKDRFSAEMPDATLATLKIQPSEPRDSAVYFCASGLRTTRRRSYEQYFGPGTRLTVT.

This rearrangement joins TRBV10-1 to TRBJ2-3; 13 bases line up with TRBD2. With V trimmed by 7 bases and J by 0 bases, 7 bases remained unmatched. The CDR3 runs 17 residues. From germline, CDR1 is WNHNN and CDR2 SYGVQD (reference sequence). The chain's CDR3 is CASTGTSGIRSTDTQYF. The CDR3 coding sequence is TGCGCCAGCACTGGGACTAGCGGGATAAGGAGCACAGATACGCAGTATTTT.

This chain connects TRBV5-1 to TRBJ2-4; the D call may be TRBD1 or TRBD2 (5 bases each). Trimming cost V 2 bases and J 5 bases, with 11 bases left between them. The CDR3 is made up of 14 amino acids. Looked up from germline, CDR1 is SGHRS and CDR2 is YFSETQ. The CDR3 coding sequence is TGCGCCAGCAGCTTCCGGGACGCTCAAAACATTCAGTACTTC. This gives the protein CASSFRDAQNIQYF. Together with reference TRBV5-1 and TRBJ2-4, the CDR3 gives the full variable domain: KAGVTQTPRYLIKTRGQQVTLSCSPISGHRSVSWYQQTPGQGLQFLFEYFSETQRNKGNFPGRFSGRQFSNSRSEMNVSTLELGDSALYLCASSFRDAQNIQYFGAGTRLSVL.

The chain is built from TRBV6-5 and TRBJ1-2; D unresolved. Germline V gene lookup returns CDR1 MNHEY and CDR2 SVGAGI. V lost 5 bases, J lost 6 bases, and 16 bases lay in between. The CDR3 spans 14 residues. The CDR3 reads CASSRNLFRDGYTF. Written as DNA, the CDR3 is TGTGCCAGCAGTCGTAACTTATTTAGGGATGGCTACACCTTC.

Of note for this clone: Its ends do not fully match the called genes, so a read error is possible. The V gene is TRBV29-1, the J gene TRBJ2-1; 16 nucleotides match TRBD2. Germline V gene sequence: CDR1 SQVTM, CDR2 ANQGSEA. The CDR3 length is 14 residues. This chain's CDR3 is CSQAGTSGRAELFF. CDR3 sequence (DNA): TGCAGCCAGGCCGGGACTAGCGGGAGGGCGGAGCTGTTCTTC.

The chain uses TRBV7-3 and TRBJ2-7; perhaps TRBD1 as D (9 bases). V was pared by 2 bases and J by 8 bases, with 16 bases between. This CDR3 comprises 14 residues. From germline, CDR1 is SGHTA and CDR2 FQGTGA. The CDR3: CASSLFSGTGKQYF. CDR3 in DNA: TGTGCCAGCAGCTTATTTAGCGGGACAGGGAAGCAGTACTTC.

The rearrangement links TRBV18 to TRBJ2-7, with 9 bases lining up with TRBD2. The germline gives CDR1 KGHSH, CDR2 LQKENI. J was trimmed by 6 bases and V by 0 bases; bases with no gene match: 3. The CDR3 is 14 residues long. CDR3 amino acids: CASSPPNSGSEQYF. CDR3 coding DNA: TGTGCCAGCTCACCACCCAATAGCGGGAGCGAGCAGTACTTC.

This chain connects TRBV5-4 to TRBJ1-2; maybe TRBD1 (5 bases). V was cut by 3 bases and J by 4 bases, with 25 bases left in between. The CDR3 totals 18 residues. Per the germline V gene, CDR1 is SGHNT and CDR2 is YYREEE (reference sequence). The CDR3 reads CASSSPGPGLKNSYGYTF. In DNA form, the CDR3 reads TGTGCCAGCAGCTCCCCTGGACCAGGGCTGAAGAACTCCTATGGCTACACCTTC.

As concerns this clone: An end of the junction differs from the germline gene, which may be a read error. This chain links TRBV28 with TRBJ2-1; 14 nucleotides line up with TRBD2. The CDR3 runs 15 residues. Germline V gene lookup returns CDR1 MDHEN and CDR2 SYDVKM. This CDR3 is CASSLGGTSGSPGVF. As DNA, the CDR3 is TGTGCCAGCAGTTTAGGTGGGACTAGCGGGAGCCCCGGGGTCTTC.

The chain employs TRBV28 and TRBJ1-2; 7 bases align to TRBD1. From germline, CDR1 is MDHEN and CDR2 SYDVKM. This CDR3 contains 11 residues. V dropped 8 bases and J dropped 4; count of bases not matched to a gene: 1. For the CDR3, the DNA is TGTGCCAGCGGGGACAGCTATGGCTACACCTTC. The encoded protein is CASGDSYGYTF.

The rearrangement links TRBV5-4 to TRBJ2-7; D might be TRBD1 (5 bases). This CDR3 has 12 amino acids. Deletions cut 0 bases from V and 6 bases from J, with 7 bases between. Germline CDR1 SGHNT, CDR2 YYREEE (reference sequence). CDR3: CASSLGGPEQYF. CDR3 coding DNA: TGTGCCAGCAGCTTGGGGGGCCCCGAGCAGTACTTC. Full variable domain (outside the CDR3, taken from reference TRBV5-4 and TRBJ2-7): ETGVTQSPTHLIKTRGQQVTLRCSSQSGHNTVSWYQQALGQGPQFIFQYYREEENGRGNFPPRFSGLQFPNYSSELNVNALELDDSALYLCASSLGGPEQYFGPGTRLTVT.

The V gene is TRBV27, the J gene TRBJ1-4; 7 bases are shared with TRBD1. Trimming at V came to 6 bases and at J to 7 bases, leaving 11 bases not matched to a gene. The germline CDR1 and CDR2 sequences are MNHEY and SMNVEV (reference sequence). The CDR3 contains 15 residues. The CDR3 bases are TGTGCCAGCAGGCGACAGGGAGTTCCACCTGAAAAACTGTTTTTT. It is translated as CASRRQGVPPEKLFF.

The V and J genes are TRBV19 and TRBJ1-5; 8 bases line up with TRBD1. Unmatched junction bases numbered 6, after V lost 5 bases and J lost 3 bases. The CDR3 runs 15 residues. Germline CDR1 and CDR2: LNHDA and SQIVND (reference sequence). The CDR3 reads CASSSGQGYNQPQHF. The CDR3 bases are TGTGCCAGTAGTTCCGGACAGGGTTACAATCAGCCCCAGCATTTT.

V gene TRBV14 combines with J gene TRBJ1-3; D unresolved. Germline V gene lookup returns CDR1 SGHDN and CDR2 FVKESK. The CDR3 spans 16 residues. V was trimmed by 4 bases and J by 0 bases, leaving 13 bases between them. The CDR3 DNA sequence: TGTGCCAGCAGCCCAAGGGTACATCTCTCTGGAAACACCATATATTTT. This sequence encodes CASSPRVHLSGNTIYF.

V usage is TRBV4-1 and J usage is TRBJ2-1; D is possibly TRBD2 (6 bases). This CDR3 has 14 residues. Trimming stripped 0 bases from V and 10 bases from J, with 13 bases between. Germline CDR1 and CDR2: MGHRA and YSYEKL. CDR3 nucleotide sequence: TGCGCCAGCAGCCAAGATCGGGTTAGCGGAGAGCAGTTCTTC. It translates to CASSQDRVSGEQFF.

This chain connects TRBV6-1 to TRBJ1-5; D gene unclear. CDR1 and CDR2 (germline): MNHNS, SASEGT. The CDR3 spans 16 residues. V lost 0 bases and J lost 3, with 12 bases in between. The CDR3 sequence: CASSEARPRANQPQHF. The DNA of the CDR3 is TGTGCCAGCAGTGAAGCGAGGCCCAGAGCCAATCAGCCCCAGCATTTT.

The rearrangement joins TRBV11-2 to TRBJ2-7, with 7 bases matching TRBD1. Germline V gene data show CDR1 as SGHAT and CDR2 as FQNNGV. Trimming took 5 bases from V and 6 from J; bases not matched to a gene: 10. The CDR3 covers 14 residues. In DNA form, the CDR3 reads TGTGCCAGCAGCAAAGGACAGGACGCTAGCGAGCAGTACTTC. It specifies CASSKGQDASEQYF.

The CDR3 protein is CASSLGQGVTGELFF. CDR3 sequence (DNA): TGCGCCAGCAGCTTGGGGCAGGGGGTCACCGGGGAGCTGTTTTTT. The J gene is TRBJ2-2, the V gene TRBV5-1, with 7 bases aligning to TRBD1. CDR3 length: 15 residues. The trim removed 0 bases at V and 4 bases at J, leaving 3 bases unmatched. The germline CDR1 and CDR2 sequences are SGHRS and YFSETQ.

The gene calls are TRBV10-1 and TRBJ2-7; 9 bases match TRBD2. CDR1 WNHNN and CDR2 SYGVQD come from the germline V gene (reference sequence). V gave up 5 bases and J gave up 7 bases; unmatched junction bases: 15. CDR3 length: 16 amino acids. Here the CDR3 DNA reads TGCGCCAGCAGTCCAGATGTTAGCGGGAGTTCTAGGGAGCAGTACTTC. Translated, it gives CASSPDVSGSSREQYF.